The 14 T cell receptor beta chains below come from one sample, sequenced in a study of Graves' ophthalmopathy and Graves' hyperthyroidism. Amplified material comprised TCR beta CDR3 regions derived from RNA transcripts. Second-round multiplex PCR came after a first-round RT-PCR that employed HTBI primers. MiXCR, applied by TCRdb to the multiplex PCR reads, yields one record per CDR3 protein. This sample carries some 1.1 million distinct CDR3 sequences, about 35% of them seen once, and the ten largest clones take 11%. Sequences were obtained from peripheral blood or thyroid tissue (not recorded which). The receptors come from an adult man with Graves' hyperthyroidism.

V is TRBV12-3 or TRBV12-4 and J is TRBJ2-2; D not resolved. CDR3 length equals 11 residues. V was clipped by 6 bases and J by 5 bases, with 4 bases between them. The chain's CDR3 is CASRQTGELFF. In DNA form, the CDR3 reads TGTGCCAGCAGACAGACCGGGGAGCTGTTTTTT.

This clonotype was counted between two and nine times. The V gene is TRBV20-1, the J gene TRBJ2-7, with TRBD2 matching over 9 bases. The CDR3 extends over 15 amino acids. The germline V gene encodes CDR1 DFQATT and CDR2 SNEGSKA (reference sequence). Unmatched junction bases numbered 10, after V lost 6 bases and J lost 1 base. The CDR3 nucleotides read TGCAGTGCGCCTGGGGTAGCGGGGGTGTCCTACGAGCAGTACTTC. It codes for CSAPGVAGVSYEQYF.

The rearrangement links TRBV28 to TRBJ1-2; 10 positions agree with TRBD1. The CDR3 is 14 residues long. Germline V gene lookup returns CDR1 MDHEN and CDR2 SYDVKM. V lost 8 bases and J lost 8; bases outside the gene matches: 11. CDR3 residues: CASRSGQGSWGYTF. The DNA of the CDR3 is TGTGCCAGCCGGTCGGGACAGGGGAGTTGGGGCTACACCTTC.

As to this clonotype: This CDR3 is missing its conserved last phenylalanine or tryptophan, likely due to a read error. It is unclear where the CDR3 begins or ends on the DNA, so no DNA is shown, and the CDR3 is as TCRdb lists it. The V and J genes are TRBV29-1 and TRBJ1-3; the table's TRBD1 call for D was not verified on the DNA. The CDR3 is 8 residues long, counting both termini. Per germline, CDR1 SQVTM and CDR2 ANQGSEA. CDR3: CSVERVGL.

The genes are TRBV29-1 and TRBJ2-7, with D possibly called TRBD1 or TRBD2 (6 bases each). Trimming removed 7 bases at V and 3 bases at J, with 19 bases between. Germline values: CDR1 SQVTM, CDR2 ANQGSEA. The CDR3 length is 14 residues. Written as DNA, the CDR3 is TGCAGCGCAGGGGAGGACCCCTTCGGCTACGAGCAGTACTTC. As protein: CSAGEDPFGYEQYF.

There are many counts of this clonotype. The chain carries TRBV7-9 and TRBJ1-4, with 7 nucleotides matching TRBD1. V trimming: 2 bases; J trimming: 5 bases; junction bases outside the gene matches: 5. Germline CDR1 reads SEHNR; CDR2 reads FQNEAQ (reference sequence). The CDR3 spans 15 residues. The DNA of the CDR3 is TGTGCCAGCAGCTTACGACAGGGCGAAAATGAAAAACTGTTTTTT. As protein: CASSLRQGENEKLFF. Full variable domain (outside the CDR3, taken from reference TRBV7-9 and TRBJ1-4): DTGVSQNPRHKITKRGQNVTFRCDPISEHNRLYWYRQTLGQGPEFLTYFQNEAQLEKSRLLSDRFSAERPKGSFSTLEIQRTEQGDSAMYLCASSLRQGENEKLFFGSGTQLSVL.

This clonotype has a handful of counts. A single base separates this from a much larger clone, so it may be a read error. The V and J genes are TRBV10-3 and TRBJ2-2, with TRBD1 identical over 7 bases. The CDR3 has 14 residues. Germline V gene data show CDR1 as ENHRY and CDR2 as SYGVKD. CDR3 coding DNA: TGTGCCAGCAGTGAACAGGGGAACGCCGGGGAGCTGTTTTTT. Translated, it gives CASSEQGNAGELFF.

This clonotype showed up just once. This chain joins TRBV6-6 and TRBJ2-7; D may be TRBD2 (5 bases). Trimming took 4 bases from V and 3 from J, leaving 13 bases between them. The CDR3 length is 14 residues. Germline CDR1 is MNHNY and CDR2 is SVGAGI (reference sequence). CDR3 residues: CASSFPSGYYEQYF. The DNA of the CDR3 is TGTGCCAGCAGTTTCCCCTCGGGGTACTACGAGCAGTACTTC.

This clonotype was seen only a few times. The rearrangement uses TRBV29-1 and TRBJ1-4; D unresolved. CDR3 length: 13 residues. The V gene lost 6 bases and the J gene lost 5 bases, with 13 bases spanning the gap. The V gene's germline CDR1 is SQVTM and CDR2 ANQGSEA. The CDR3 loop reads CSVLRTPNEKLFF. For the CDR3, the DNA is TGCAGCGTACTCCGGACGCCAAATGAAAAACTGTTTTTT.

This clonotype was counted at least ten times. The V gene is TRBV7-2, the J gene TRBJ1-4; the D gene is possibly TRBD1 (6 bases). Germline assignment: CDR1 SGHTA and CDR2 FQGNSA. This CDR3 has 13 amino acids. Trimming took off 4 bases at V and 7 bases at J, with 10 bases between the two ends. CDR3 sequence (DNA): TGTGCCAGCAGCTATGGACAGAGTGAAAAACTGTTTTTT. Translated, it gives CASSYGQSEKLFF.

V is TRBV10-3 and J is TRBJ2-7, with D hard to call. Germline assignment: CDR1 ENHRY and CDR2 SYGVKD. The CDR3 covers 13 residues. V was shortened by 10 bases and J by 0 bases, with 13 bases between the two germline ends. The CDR3 protein is CATGKETSYEQYF. The CDR3 bases are TGTGCCACCGGAAAGGAAACCTCCTACGAGCAGTACTTC.

Concerning this clonotype: A much larger clone lies one base from this, so it may be a read error. The genes are TRBV15 and TRBJ2-2; 10 nucleotides match TRBD2. The CDR3 has 17 residues. The V gene's germline CDR1 is LNHNV and CDR2 YYDKDF (reference sequence). The CDR3 spells CAASSRLAGARTGELFF. The CDR3 DNA reads as TGTGCCGCCAGCAGCCGCCTAGCGGGAGCGCGGACCGGGGAGCTGTTTTTT.

This clonotype was seen just once. This chain links TRBV20-1 with TRBJ2-5; weak D call: TRBD2 (5 bases). V was shortened by 6 bases and J by 10 bases, with 15 bases between the two germline ends. Germline assignment: CDR1 DFQATT and CDR2 SNEGSKA (reference sequence). This CDR3 spans 11 amino acids. The CDR3 reads CSATGPGNQYF. As DNA, the CDR3 is TGCAGTGCGACCGGGCCCGGGAACCAGTACTTC.

This clonotype was observed a handful of times. CDR3 in DNA: TGTGCCAGCAGCTCCACAGGGACCGCCGGGGAGCTGTTTTTT. As protein: CASSSTGTAGELFF. The V and J genes are TRBV11-2 and TRBJ2-2; maybe TRBD1 (6 bases). V was shortened by 4 bases and J by 6 bases, with 12 bases between the two germline ends. This CDR3 comprises 14 residues. Germline values: CDR1 SGHAT, CDR2 FQNNGV.